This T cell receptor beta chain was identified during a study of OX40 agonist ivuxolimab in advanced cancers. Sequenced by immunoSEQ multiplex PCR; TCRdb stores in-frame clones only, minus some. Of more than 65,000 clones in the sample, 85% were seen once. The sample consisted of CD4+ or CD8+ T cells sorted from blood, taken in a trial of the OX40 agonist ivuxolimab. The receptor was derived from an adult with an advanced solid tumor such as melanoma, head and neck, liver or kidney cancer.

CDR3 in DNA: TGCAGCGTCCAGGGACAGGGGTCAAATGGCTACACCTTC. This codes for CSVQGQGSNGYTF. V is TRBV29-1 and J is TRBJ1-2; 10 nucleotides align to TRBD1. The CDR3 is 13 amino acids. Germline values: CDR1 SQVTM, CDR2 ANQGSEA. Trimming removed 6 bases from V and 6 bases from J; junction bases left unmatched: 7.